A single sample is the source of the 32 T cell receptor beta chains below, sequenced in a study of blood T cell repertoires in COVID-19. Method: immunoSEQ multiplex PCR; TCRdb's copy keeps in-frame clones and lacks some. Seen here are 95,000 to 120,000 clones, approximately 80% observed once, and the top ten hold approximately 4%. Sequencing was done on a sample of peripheral blood. The source of these receptors is a woman in her seventies with acute or convalescent COVID-19.

In this sample, this clone turned up once. The chain carries TRBV27 and TRBJ2-5; a possible D gene is TRBD2 (5 bases). V lost 2 bases, J lost 7 bases, and 11 bases lay in between. Germline V gene data show CDR1 as MNHEY and CDR2 as SMNVEV (reference sequence). This CDR3 spans 13 amino acids. This CDR3 reads CASSLAGPGTQYF. The CDR3 region has the DNA TGTGCCAGCAGTTTAGCGGGCCCGGGGACCCAGTACTTC.

The chain carries TRBV24-1 and TRBJ1-5; D is unresolved. CDR3 length: 15 amino acids. Germline V CDR1 and CDR2: KGHDR, SFDVKD. V lost 3 bases to trimming and J lost 0 bases, with 8 bases between them. CDR3 sequence: CATSDGGSSNQPQHF. The CDR3 region has the DNA TGTGCCACCAGTGATGGCGGGTCTAGCAATCAGCCCCAGCATTTT.

The chain carries TRBV28 and TRBJ2-7; 7 bases are a match to TRBD1. Germline CDR1 MDHEN, CDR2 SYDVKM. V was clipped by 5 bases and J by 0 bases; unmatched bases: 10. The CDR3 runs to 16 residues. The DNA for the CDR3 is TGTGCCAGCAGTCCAGGGACAGCTTCTAACTCCTACGAGCAGTACGTC. Its translation is CASSPGTASNSYEQYV.

This clone was recorded once. The chain couples TRBV2 to TRBJ2-1, with a tentative D call TRBD1 (5 bases). The V end lost 1 base, the J end lost 4 bases, and 5 bases lay between the germline ends. The CDR3 runs to 13 residues. Germline lookup yields CDR1 SNHLY and CDR2 FYNNEI. Written as DNA, the CDR3 is TGTGCCAGCAGTGAAGACAGGTACAATGAGCAGTTCTTC. Protein: CASSEDRYNEQFF.

This chain links TRBV6-6 with TRBJ1-2, with unresolved D. Germline V CDR1 and CDR2: MNHNY, SVGAGI (reference sequence). This CDR3 has 12 residues. Trimming took 2 bases from V and 4 from J, leaving 5 bases between them. DNA of the CDR3: TGTGCCAGCAGTTACGGAGCCTATGGCTACACCTTC. It encodes CASSYGAYGYTF.

The chain couples TRBV3-1 (or the pseudogene TRBV3-2) to TRBJ2-7; 11 positions agree with TRBD1. CDR1 and CDR2 (germline): LGHDT, YNNKEL (reference sequence). The CDR3 covers 16 residues. Trimming at V came to 4 bases and at J to 5 bases, leaving 10 bases not matched to a gene. The CDR3 region is CASSRGGTGGQNEQYF. The DNA of the CDR3 is TGTGCCAGCAGCCGGGGTGGGACAGGGGGACAGAACGAGCAGTACTTC.

V and J are TRBV7-3 and TRBJ2-2; TRBD2 agrees at 8 bases. The CDR3 length is 15 residues. Germline CDR1 reads SGHTA; CDR2 reads FQGTGA. V shed 5 bases and J 5 bases; nucleotides not matched to a gene: 7. The DNA of the CDR3 is TGTGCCAGCAGCCCCACTAGCGGAGGTACCGGGGAGCTGTTTTTT. It translates to CASSPTSGGTGELFF.

This clone was detected a few times. The J gene is TRBJ1-2, the V gene TRBV19, with 8 bases identical to TRBD1. CDR1 and CDR2 (germline): LNHDA, SQIVND (reference sequence). The CDR3 is 15 residues long. The J segment lost 0 bases and the V segment lost 5 bases, leaving 5 bases of the junction unmatched. The CDR3 region is CASSPGTGANYGYTF. CDR3 DNA sequence: TGTGCCAGTAGTCCCGGGACAGGAGCTAACTATGGCTACACCTTC.

This clone was observed a handful of times. V is TRBV14 and J is TRBJ1-1, with D possibly matching TRBD1 (5 bases). V lost 4 bases to trimming and J lost 1 base, with 7 bases between them. CDR1 and CDR2 (germline): SGHDN, FVKESK. This CDR3 is built from 13 residues. In nucleotides, the CDR3 is TGTGCCAGCAGCCGACAGAGGAACACTGAAGCTTTCTTT. Translation gives CASSRQRNTEAFF.

This clone was counted once. The V call is TRBV19, the J call TRBJ1-5, with 7 bases aligning to TRBD1. CDR3 length: 15 amino acids. The V gene's germline CDR1 is LNHDA and CDR2 SQIVND (reference sequence). V shed 5 bases, J shed 5 bases, and the junction held 9 bases outside the gene matches. This CDR3 reads CASSPPGQSYQPQHF. The CDR3 DNA sequence: TGTGCCAGTAGTCCCCCGGGACAGAGTTATCAGCCCCAGCATTTT.

This clone was seen a few times. The chain links TRBV19 to TRBJ1-1; D remains unclear. The CDR3 length is 15 residues. Germline CDR1 and CDR2: LNHDA and SQIVND (reference sequence). Trimming shortened V by 1 base and J by 0 bases, and 9 bases separated the two germline ends. The CDR3 is CASSIGTAMNTEAFF. DNA for the CDR3: TGTGCCAGTAGTATAGGTACAGCAATGAACACTGAAGCTTTCTTT.

This clone was found a few times. The chain combines TRBV7-2 with TRBJ2-1; possible D gene TRBD2, 6 bases. This CDR3 has 16 residues. Germline V gene lookup returns CDR1 SGHTA and CDR2 FQGNSA. The germline V and J ends were trimmed by 5 bases and 3 bases, with 17 bases remaining between them. CDR3 DNA sequence: TGTGCCAGCAGCCCCCGGAATGCGGGGCACTACAATGAGCAGTTCTTC. It encodes CASSPRNAGHYNEQFF.

This chain joins TRBV9 and TRBJ2-6; TRBD1 might be the D (5 bases). Trimming shortened V by 5 bases and J by 1 base, and 13 bases separated the two germline ends. Germline lookup yields CDR1 SGDLS and CDR2 YYNGEE. This CDR3 comprises 16 residues. CDR3 DNA sequence: TGTGCCAGCAGTTGGACATCGGCTTCTGGGGCCAACGTCCTGACTTTC. Translating it yields CASSWTSASGANVLTF.

The chain carries TRBV24-1 and TRBJ2-1, with 7 bases matching TRBD1. This CDR3 has 13 amino acids. In germline, CDR1 is KGHDR, CDR2 SFDVKD. V lost 12 bases and J lost 1; bases outside the gene matches: 5. DNA for the CDR3: TGTGCCCTTCACAGGGGTTCCTACAATGAGCAGTTCTTC. This gives the protein CALHRGSYNEQFF.

This clone showed up just once. V usage is TRBV4-1 and J usage is TRBJ2-2; 7 bases are shared with TRBD1. The V gene's germline CDR1 is MGHRA and CDR2 YSYEKL. This CDR3 spans 16 amino acids. The junction had 6 bases not matched to a gene; V was cut back by 4 bases and J by 1 base. The CDR3 DNA is TGCGCCAGCAGCCCCGAGCAGGGGGAGAACACCGGGGAGCTGTTTTTT. Amino acids: CASSPEQGENTGELFF.

The chain combines TRBV9 with TRBJ1-4; 7 positions match TRBD1. The CDR3 covers 14 residues. V lost 4 bases, J lost 4 bases, and 4 bases stayed unmatched. Per germline, CDR1 SGDLS and CDR2 YYNGEE. The CDR3 reads CASSPGGGNEKLFF. The CDR3 bases are TGTGCCAGCAGCCCAGGGGGTGGTAATGAAAAACTGTTTTTT. Using reference TRBV9 and TRBJ1-4 for the parts outside the CDR3, the full variable domain is DSGVTQTPKHLITATGQRVTLRCSPRSGDLSVYWYQQSLDQGLQFLIQYYNGEERAKGNILERFSAQQFPDLHSELNLSSLELGDSALYFCASSPGGGNEKLFFGSGTQLSVL.

Only a few counts were recorded for this clone. This chain connects TRBV29-1 to TRBJ1-3; perhaps TRBD1 as D (6 bases). Germline V gene sequence: CDR1 SQVTM, CDR2 ANQGSEA. This CDR3 contains 13 residues. The V end was cut by 7 bases, the J end by 3 bases, with 13 bases between. CDR3 sequence reads: CSGRTVGGNTIYF. The CDR3 region has the DNA TGCAGCGGCCGGACAGTGGGTGGAAACACCATATATTTT.

The V and J genes are TRBV4-1 and TRBJ2-5; 7 bases fit TRBD2. The length of the CDR3 is 14 residues. V gave up 3 bases and J gave up 4 bases; unmatched junction bases: 5. CDR1 and CDR2 (germline): MGHRA, YSYEKL. The CDR3 loop is CASSHERGRETQYF. The CDR3 nucleotides read TGCGCCAGCAGCCATGAGCGGGGACGAGAGACCCAGTACTTC.

The rearrangement links TRBV5-5 to TRBJ1-4; 8 nucleotides agree with TRBD1. Trimming removed 4 bases from V and 8 bases from J; junction bases left unmatched: 4. The CDR3 contains 13 residues. The germline V gene has CDR1 SGHKS and CDR2 YYEKEE (reference sequence). This CDR3 reads CASSSRGQEKLFF. CDR3 coding DNA: TGTGCCAGCAGCAGCAGGGGGCAGGAAAAACTGTTTTTT.

The J gene is TRBJ1-4, the V gene TRBV3-1 (or the pseudogene TRBV3-2); D is ambiguous. The CDR3 has 16 residues. Trimming left V 0 bases short and J 0 bases short, with 8 bases between. Germline V gene data show CDR1 as LGHDT and CDR2 as YNNKEL (reference sequence). CDR3 in DNA: TGTGCCAGCAGCCAAGATGAACAGTCAACTAATGAAAAACTGTTTTTT. Protein: CASSQDEQSTNEKLFF.

V usage is TRBV2 and J usage is TRBJ1-1; a possible D gene is TRBD1 (5 bases). V lost 8 bases and J 7 bases, leaving 20 bases between the germline ends. This CDR3 is 14 amino acids long. Per germline, CDR1 SNHLY and CDR2 FYNNEI. The CDR3 coding sequence is TGTGCCAGCCAGAACCTGGGGCTCTTGCGTGAAGCTTTCTTT. This encodes CASQNLGLLREAFF.

This rearrangement joins TRBV5-1 to TRBJ2-1, with TRBD2 matching 7 bases. The V gene's germline CDR1 is SGHRS and CDR2 YFSETQ. This CDR3 region has 14 residues. V dropped 2 bases and J dropped 4; count of bases not matched to a gene: 3. The CDR3 region has the DNA TGCGCCAGCAGCTTCAGCGGGAATTACAATGAGCAGTTCTTC. It is translated as CASSFSGNYNEQFF.

This chain joins TRBV2 and TRBJ2-1, with 10 bases aligning to TRBD2. The CDR3 is 16 amino acids. Germline V gene sequence: CDR1 SNHLY, CDR2 FYNNEI. V was pared by 5 bases and J by 5 bases, with 9 bases of the junction left unmatched. The CDR3 reads CASSPPLAGAHNEQFF. The CDR3 DNA sequence: TGTGCCAGCAGTCCCCCCCTAGCGGGAGCGCACAATGAGCAGTTCTTC.

The rearrangement uses TRBV28 and TRBJ1-2, with 9 bases fitting TRBD1. This CDR3 has 14 amino acids. The germline V gene encodes CDR1 MDHEN and CDR2 SYDVKM. Trimming cost V 2 bases and J 5 bases; bases outside gene matches: 3. CDR3 bases: TGTGCCAGCAGTTTACCGGGACAGGGTTATGGCTACACCTTC. This gives the protein CASSLPGQGYGYTF.

This rearrangement joins TRBV28 to TRBJ1-6; 9 bases agree with TRBD1. The trim removed 2 bases at V and 9 bases at J, leaving 5 bases unmatched. This CDR3 spans 15 amino acids. Germline CDR1 and CDR2: MDHEN and SYDVKM. CDR3 region: CASSLITGGISPLHF. The CDR3 coding sequence is TGTGCCAGCAGTTTAATTACAGGGGGCATTTCACCCCTCCACTTT.

The V and J genes are TRBV9 and TRBJ1-2; 11 bases agree with TRBD1. Trimming at V came to 8 bases and at J to 8 bases, leaving 8 bases not matched to a gene. In germline, CDR1 is SGDLS, CDR2 YYNGEE. The CDR3 loop spans 13 amino acids. The CDR3 here is CASRPGQGGGYTF. For the CDR3, the DNA is TGTGCCAGTCGCCCGGGACAGGGGGGCGGCTACACCTTC.

Note on this clone: This same CDR3 is encoded by further DNA sequences in the sample. The V call is TRBV6-2 or TRBV6-3, the J call TRBJ2-1; 10 bases line up with TRBD1. Germline CDR1 reads MNHEY; CDR2 reads SVGEGT. The CDR3 length is 13 residues. V shed 5 bases, J shed 10 bases, and the junction held 5 bases outside the gene matches. As DNA, the CDR3 is TGTGCCAGCAGTAGGACAGGGGGTAGCGAGCAGTTCTTC. Its protein is CASSRTGGSEQFF.

This chain's CDR3 is CASSLEGTNYEQYF. CDR3 bases: TGTGCCAGCAGCTTAGAAGGGACAAACTACGAGCAGTACTTC. This chain uses TRBV11-2 with TRBJ2-7; the D gene is possibly TRBD1 (6 bases). V was pared by 0 bases and J by 3 bases, with 9 bases between. The CDR3 runs to 14 residues. Germline-derived CDR1 and CDR2 are SGHAT and FQNNGV.

This clone was counted once. The rearrangement joins TRBV15 to TRBJ2-7; 7 bases match TRBD2. CDR3 length: 14 residues. Germline V gene data show CDR1 as LNHNV and CDR2 as YYDKDF (reference sequence). V lost 6 bases, J lost 2 bases, and 7 bases stayed unmatched. CDR3 residues: CATRGGAPPYEQYF. For the CDR3, the DNA is TGTGCCACCAGGGGAGGGGCGCCCCCCTACGAGCAGTACTTC.

This chain connects TRBV10-3 to TRBJ2-7; 11 nucleotides align to TRBD1. Trimming cost V 4 bases and J 4 bases; bases outside gene matches: 6. Germline values: CDR1 ENHRY, CDR2 SYGVKD. CDR3 length equals 15 residues. The CDR3 nucleotides are TGTGCCATCAGTGGCCGGGACAGGGGGGCTTACGAGCAGTACTTC. Its protein product is CAISGRDRGAYEQYF.

The chain has TRBV11-2 and TRBJ2-5; perhaps TRBD1 as D (6 bases). This CDR3 spans 15 amino acids. The germline V gene encodes CDR1 SGHAT and CDR2 FQNNGV. Trimming took 4 bases from V and 1 from J, leaving 13 bases between them. The CDR3 nucleotides read TGTGCCAGCAGCTCTGCAGGACAGCCCCAAGAGACCCAGTACTTC. It yields the protein CASSSAGQPQETQYF. Full variable domain (rest looked up from reference TRBV11-2 and TRBJ2-5): EAGVAQSPRYKIIEKRQSVAFWCNPISGHATLYWYQQILGQGPKLLIQFQNNGVVDDSQLPKDRFSAERLKGVDSTLKIQPAKLEDSAVYLCASSSAGQPQETQYFGPGTRLLVL.

This sequence joins TRBV7-2 and TRBJ1-5; 10 bases are shared with TRBD1. The CDR3 is 15 residues long. Trimming cost V 1 base and J 4 bases; bases outside gene matches: 1. Germline CDR1 and CDR2: SGHTA and FQGNSA. The CDR3 DNA reads as TGTGCCAGCAGCTTAGGGGACAGGGGAAATCAGCCCCAGCATTTT. Amino acid sequence: CASSLGDRGNQPQHF. Complete variable domain (other parts from reference TRBV7-2 and TRBJ1-5): GAGVSQSPSNKVTEKGKDVELRCDPISGHTALYWYRQSLGQGLEFLIYFQGNSAPDKSGLPSDRFSAERTGGSVSTLTIQRTQQEDSAVYLCASSLGDRGNQPQHFGDGTRLSIL.